Each of the 4 T cell receptor beta chains below was sequenced from the same sample in a study of CD8 T cells in ankylosing spondylitis. Antigens for these TCRs are unknown. The study's findings and limits: There was a TCR beta motif, made of 7 or 8 highly homologous variants, that appeared characteristic of ankylosing spondylitis blood.

TCRdb reanalysed the 5' RACE reads using MiXCR and keeps one entry per CDR3 protein. Of around 770,000 distinct CDR3 sequences listed, about 10% are singletons. Source material: blood, either unsorted or a sorted T cell fraction (not recorded which). Receptors originate from a male donor with ankylosing spondylitis.

This clonotype was seen a few times. The chain joins TRBV28 to TRBJ2-1; D unresolved. The CDR3 sequence is 22 residues long. V was shortened by 2 bases and J by 0 bases, with 29 bases between the two germline ends. The V gene's germline CDR1 is MDHEN and CDR2 SYDVKM. CDR3 DNA sequence: TGTGCCAGCAGTTTAAGGGCAGGTCCGCCGCGGCGTTGGGTAAACTCCTACAATGAGCAGTTCTTC. Amino acids: CASSLRAGPPRRWVNSYNEQFF.

The CDR3 reads CSARTSGSLNAYEQYF. CDR3 bases: TGCAGTGCTCGGACTAGCGGGAGTTTAAATGCCTACGAGCAGTACTTC. The gene calls are TRBV20-1 and TRBJ2-7; 13 nucleotides match TRBD2. The CDR3 is made up of 16 amino acids. From germline, CDR1 is DFQATT and CDR2 SNEGSKA (reference sequence). Unmatched junction bases numbered 9, after V lost 5 bases and J lost 2 bases.

This clonotype was seen a few times. This chain connects TRBV20-1 to TRBJ2-3, with D unclear. V dropped 0 bases and J dropped 4 bases, with 11 bases sitting between them. This CDR3 contains 14 residues. The germline V gene encodes CDR1 DFQATT and CDR2 SNEGSKA (reference sequence). For the CDR3, the DNA is TGCAGTGCTAGAGATTCTGAAGGAGCAGATACGCAGTATTTT. Translation: CSARDSEGADTQYF.

The rearrangement links TRBV20-1 to TRBJ1-2; D perhaps matches TRBD1 (5 bases). V lost 6 bases, J lost 4 bases, and 21 bases lay in between. This CDR3 is 15 amino acids long. Per the germline V gene, CDR1 is DFQATT and CDR2 is SNEGSKA (reference sequence). The CDR3 sequence: CSAPLPGRESYGYTF. The CDR3 region has the DNA TGCAGTGCCCCGCTGCCAGGCAGGGAGAGCTATGGCTACACCTTC.